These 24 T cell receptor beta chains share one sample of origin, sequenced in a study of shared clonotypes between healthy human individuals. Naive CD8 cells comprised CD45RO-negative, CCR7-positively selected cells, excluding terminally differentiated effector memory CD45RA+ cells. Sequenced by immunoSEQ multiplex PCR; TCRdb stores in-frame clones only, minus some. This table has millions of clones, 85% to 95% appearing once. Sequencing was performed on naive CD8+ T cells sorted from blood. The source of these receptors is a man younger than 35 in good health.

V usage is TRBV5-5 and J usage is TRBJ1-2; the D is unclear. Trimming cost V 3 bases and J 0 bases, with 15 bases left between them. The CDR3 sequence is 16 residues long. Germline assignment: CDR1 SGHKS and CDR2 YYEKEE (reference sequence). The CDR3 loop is CASSSEGQPANYGYTF. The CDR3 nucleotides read TGTGCCAGCAGCTCGGAGGGCCAACCCGCTAACTATGGCTACACCTTC.

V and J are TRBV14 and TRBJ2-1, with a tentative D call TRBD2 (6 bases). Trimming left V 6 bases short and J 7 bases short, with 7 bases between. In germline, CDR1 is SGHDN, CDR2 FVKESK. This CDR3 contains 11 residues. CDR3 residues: CASREGNEQFF. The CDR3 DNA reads TGTGCCAGCAGGGAGGGGAATGAGCAGTTCTTC.

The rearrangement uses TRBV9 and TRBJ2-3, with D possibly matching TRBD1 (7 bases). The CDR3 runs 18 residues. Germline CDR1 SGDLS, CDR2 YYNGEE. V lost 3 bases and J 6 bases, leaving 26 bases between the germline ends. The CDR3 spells CASSGGGGVSGPLDTQYF. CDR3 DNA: TGTGCCAGCAGCGGAGGAGGGGGCGTCTCTGGTCCCCTCGATACGCAGTATTTT. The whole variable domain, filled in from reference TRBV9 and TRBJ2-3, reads DSGVTQTPKHLITATGQRVTLRCSPRSGDLSVYWYQQSLDQGLQFLIQYYNGEERAKGNILERFSAQQFPDLHSELNLSSLELGDSALYFCASSGGGGVSGPLDTQYFGPGTRLTVL.

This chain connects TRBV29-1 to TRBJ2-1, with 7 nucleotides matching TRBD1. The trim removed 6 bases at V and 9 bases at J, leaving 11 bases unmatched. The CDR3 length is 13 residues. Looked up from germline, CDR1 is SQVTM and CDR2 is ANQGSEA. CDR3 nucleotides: TGCAGCGTCGAATCCGGGACAGTCGGTGAGCAGTTCTTC. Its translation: CSVESGTVGEQFF.

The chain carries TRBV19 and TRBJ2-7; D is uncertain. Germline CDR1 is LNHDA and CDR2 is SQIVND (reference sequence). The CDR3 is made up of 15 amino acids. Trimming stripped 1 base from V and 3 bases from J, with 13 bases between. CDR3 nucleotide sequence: TGTGCCAGTAGTATAGCCTGGGGTCAGGACTACGAGCAGTACTTC. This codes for CASSIAWGQDYEQYF.

Written as DNA, the CDR3 is TGTGCCAGCAGCTTGGTTTATCCGAACACTGAAGCTTTCTTT. It specifies CASSLVYPNTEAFF. The rearrangement links TRBV5-6 to TRBJ1-1; no definite D call. The V end lost 0 bases, the J end lost 1 base, and 7 bases lay between the germline ends. CDR1 is SGHDT and CDR2 is YYEEEE in the germline V gene. The CDR3 runs to 14 residues.

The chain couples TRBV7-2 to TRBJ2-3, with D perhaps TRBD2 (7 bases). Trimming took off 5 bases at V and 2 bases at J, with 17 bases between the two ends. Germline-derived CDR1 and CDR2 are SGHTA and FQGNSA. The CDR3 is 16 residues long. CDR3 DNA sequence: TGTGCCAGCAGCCAGGTGGGAGGGGGAGTCACAGATACGCAGTATTTT. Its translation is CASSQVGGGVTDTQYF.

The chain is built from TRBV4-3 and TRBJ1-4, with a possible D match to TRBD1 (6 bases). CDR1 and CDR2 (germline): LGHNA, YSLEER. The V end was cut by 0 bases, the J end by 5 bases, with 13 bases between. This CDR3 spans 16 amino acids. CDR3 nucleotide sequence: TGCGCCAGCAGCCAAGATGGATCGGGGGCCAATGAAAAACTGTTTTTT. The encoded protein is CASSQDGSGANEKLFF.

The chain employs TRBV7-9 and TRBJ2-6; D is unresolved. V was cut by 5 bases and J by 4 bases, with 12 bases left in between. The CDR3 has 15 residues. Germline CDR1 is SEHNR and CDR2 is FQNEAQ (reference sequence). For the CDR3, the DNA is TGTGCCAGCAGCCCAATGGGGTCAGGGGCCAACGTCCTGACTTTC. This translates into CASSPMGSGANVLTF.

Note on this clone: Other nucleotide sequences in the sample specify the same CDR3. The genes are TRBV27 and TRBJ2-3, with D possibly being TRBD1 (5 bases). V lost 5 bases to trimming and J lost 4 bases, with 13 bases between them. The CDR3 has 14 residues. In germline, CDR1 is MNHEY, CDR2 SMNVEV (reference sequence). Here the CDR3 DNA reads TGTGCCAGCAGTACTGGTCAGGGTGCAGATACGCAGTATTTT. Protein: CASSTGQGADTQYF.

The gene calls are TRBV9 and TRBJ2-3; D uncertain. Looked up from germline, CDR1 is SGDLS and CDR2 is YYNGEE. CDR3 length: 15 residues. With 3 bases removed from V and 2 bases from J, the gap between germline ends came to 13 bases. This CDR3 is CASSALPIPTDTQYF. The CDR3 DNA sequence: TGTGCCAGCAGCGCCCTACCTATACCCACAGATACGCAGTATTTT. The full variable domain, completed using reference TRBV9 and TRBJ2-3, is DSGVTQTPKHLITATGQRVTLRCSPRSGDLSVYWYQQSLDQGLQFLIQYYNGEERAKGNILERFSAQQFPDLHSELNLSSLELGDSALYFCASSALPIPTDTQYFGPGTRLTVL.

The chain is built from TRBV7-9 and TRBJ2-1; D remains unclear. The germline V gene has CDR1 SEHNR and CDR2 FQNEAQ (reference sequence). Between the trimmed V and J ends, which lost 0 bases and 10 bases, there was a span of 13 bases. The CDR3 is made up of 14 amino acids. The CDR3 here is CASSLALGVPEQFF. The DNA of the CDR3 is TGTGCCAGCAGCTTAGCCTTAGGAGTTCCCGAGCAGTTCTTC.

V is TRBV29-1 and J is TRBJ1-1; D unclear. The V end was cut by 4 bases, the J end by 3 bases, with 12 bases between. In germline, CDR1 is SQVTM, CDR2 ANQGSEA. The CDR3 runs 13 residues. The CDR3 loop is CSVVGNGDTEAFF. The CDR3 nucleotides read TGCAGCGTTGTGGGGAATGGGGACACTGAAGCTTTCTTT.

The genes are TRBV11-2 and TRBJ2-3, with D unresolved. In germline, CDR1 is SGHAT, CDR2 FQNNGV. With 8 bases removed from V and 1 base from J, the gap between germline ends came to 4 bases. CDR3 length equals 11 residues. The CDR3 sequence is CASSRTDTQYF. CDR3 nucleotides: TGTGCCAGCTCCCGCACAGATACGCAGTATTTT.

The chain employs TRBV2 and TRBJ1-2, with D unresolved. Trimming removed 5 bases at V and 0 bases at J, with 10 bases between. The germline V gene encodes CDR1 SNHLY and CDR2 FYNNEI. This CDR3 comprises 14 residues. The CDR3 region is CASSPGPTNYGYTF. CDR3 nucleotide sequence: TGTGCCAGCAGTCCCGGACCTACTAACTATGGCTACACCTTC.

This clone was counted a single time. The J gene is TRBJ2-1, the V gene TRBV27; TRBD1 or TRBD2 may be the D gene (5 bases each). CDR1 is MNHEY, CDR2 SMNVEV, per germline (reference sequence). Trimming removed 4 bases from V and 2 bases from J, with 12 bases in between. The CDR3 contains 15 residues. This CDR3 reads CASSSGPGTYNEQFF. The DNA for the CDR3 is TGTGCCAGCAGTTCGGGGCCAGGGACCTACAATGAGCAGTTCTTC.

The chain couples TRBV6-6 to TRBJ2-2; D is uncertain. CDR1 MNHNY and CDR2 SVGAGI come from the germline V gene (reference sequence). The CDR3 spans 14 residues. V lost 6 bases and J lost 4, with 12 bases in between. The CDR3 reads CASSGETGTGELFF. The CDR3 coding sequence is TGTGCCAGCAGCGGAGAAACGGGCACCGGGGAGCTGTTTTTT.

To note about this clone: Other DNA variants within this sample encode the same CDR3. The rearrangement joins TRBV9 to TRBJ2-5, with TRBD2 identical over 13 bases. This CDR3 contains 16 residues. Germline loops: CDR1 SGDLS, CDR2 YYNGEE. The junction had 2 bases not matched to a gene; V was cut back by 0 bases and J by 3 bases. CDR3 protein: CASSVGGLAGEETQYF. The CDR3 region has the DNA TGTGCCAGCAGCGTAGGCGGACTAGCGGGAGAAGAGACCCAGTACTTC.

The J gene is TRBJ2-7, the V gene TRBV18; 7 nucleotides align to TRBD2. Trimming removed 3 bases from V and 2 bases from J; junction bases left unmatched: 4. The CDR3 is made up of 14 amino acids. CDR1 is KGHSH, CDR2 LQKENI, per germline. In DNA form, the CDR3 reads TGTGCCAGCTCACCGGAGGCGGGGGCCTACGAGCAGTACTTC. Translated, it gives CASSPEAGAYEQYF.

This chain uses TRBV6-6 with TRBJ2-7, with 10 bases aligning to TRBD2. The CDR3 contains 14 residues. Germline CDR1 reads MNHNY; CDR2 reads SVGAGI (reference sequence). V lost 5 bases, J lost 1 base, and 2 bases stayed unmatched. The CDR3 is CASSILAGSYEQYF. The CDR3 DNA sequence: TGTGCCAGCAGTATACTAGCGGGATCCTACGAGCAGTACTTC.

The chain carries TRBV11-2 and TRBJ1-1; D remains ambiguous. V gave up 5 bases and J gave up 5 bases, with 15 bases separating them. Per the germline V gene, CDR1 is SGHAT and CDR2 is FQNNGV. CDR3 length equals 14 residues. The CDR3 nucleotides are TGTGCCAGCAGCCCTACCGCAGTTATTACTGAAGCTTTCTTT. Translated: CASSPTAVITEAFF. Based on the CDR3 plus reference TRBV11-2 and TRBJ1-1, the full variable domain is EAGVAQSPRYKIIEKRQSVAFWCNPISGHATLYWYQQILGQGPKLLIQFQNNGVVDDSQLPKDRFSAERLKGVDSTLKIQPAKLEDSAVYLCASSPTAVITEAFFGQGTRLTVV.

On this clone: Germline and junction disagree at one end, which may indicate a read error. The CDR3 sequence is CASSLTQDRPFF. CDR3 DNA: TGTGCCAGCAGCTTAACTCAGGACAGGCCCTTTTTT. The chain carries TRBV7-9 and TRBJ1-1; 7 nucleotides match TRBD1. Germline V gene sequence: CDR1 SEHNR, CDR2 FQNEAQ (reference sequence). This CDR3 spans 12 amino acids.

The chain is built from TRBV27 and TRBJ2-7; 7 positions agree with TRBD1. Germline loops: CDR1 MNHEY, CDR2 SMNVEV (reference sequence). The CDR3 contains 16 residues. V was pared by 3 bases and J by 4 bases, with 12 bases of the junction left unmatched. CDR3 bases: TGTGCCAGCAGTTTTAGTTTGGGGACAGAGCTTTACGAGCAGTACTTC. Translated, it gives CASSFSLGTELYEQYF.

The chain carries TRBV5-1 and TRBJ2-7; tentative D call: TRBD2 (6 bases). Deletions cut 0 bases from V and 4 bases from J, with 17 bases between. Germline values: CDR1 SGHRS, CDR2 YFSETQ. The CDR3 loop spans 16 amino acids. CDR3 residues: CASSLVLGGSGYEQYF. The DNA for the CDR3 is TGCGCCAGCAGCTTGGTGTTGGGGGGAAGTGGATACGAGCAGTACTTC.